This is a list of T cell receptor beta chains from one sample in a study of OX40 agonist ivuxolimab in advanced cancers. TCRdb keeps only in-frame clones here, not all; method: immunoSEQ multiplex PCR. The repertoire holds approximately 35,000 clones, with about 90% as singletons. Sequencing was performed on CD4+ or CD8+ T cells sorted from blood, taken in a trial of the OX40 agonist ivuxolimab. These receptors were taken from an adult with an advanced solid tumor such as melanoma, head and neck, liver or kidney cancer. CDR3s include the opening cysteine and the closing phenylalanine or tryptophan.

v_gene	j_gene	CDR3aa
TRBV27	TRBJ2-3	CASSLFLPNSGIADTQYF
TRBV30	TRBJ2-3	CAWSFHRDNTDTQYF
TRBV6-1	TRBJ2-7	CASSQEGGPEQYF
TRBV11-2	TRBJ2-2	CASSPISGKLTTGELFF
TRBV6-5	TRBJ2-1	CASSPGSYNEQFF
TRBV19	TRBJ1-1	CASSIAGGEGFF
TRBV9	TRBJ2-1	CASSAPGTGDYNEQFF
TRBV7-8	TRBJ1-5	CASRVGSNSNQPQHF
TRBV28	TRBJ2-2	CASSLAGGTGELFF
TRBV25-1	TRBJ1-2	CASSVGPNYGYTF
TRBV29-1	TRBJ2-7	CSVGLAPGVGYEQYF
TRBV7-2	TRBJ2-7	CASSLAAGTSLHEQYF
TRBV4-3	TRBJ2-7	CASSQGLADSYEQYF
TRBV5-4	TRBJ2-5	CASSFGVETQYF
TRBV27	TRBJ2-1	CASDTGVAGGPDEQFF
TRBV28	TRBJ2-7	CASSLWFGFSYEQYF
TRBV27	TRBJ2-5	CASSWGQGVETQYF